The rows below give T cell receptor beta chains drawn from one sample of a study of radiation and T cells in renal cell carcinoma. Sequencing used immunoSEQ multiplex PCR; TCRdb keeps in-frame clones, though not all of them. This table has around 100,000 clones, roughly 88% appearing once. This specimen consisted of blood, obtained from a patient whose treatment included radiotherapy and nephrectomy. Source of these receptors: a man aged 55-75 years with renal cell carcinoma. CDR3s include the opening cysteine and the closing phenylalanine or tryptophan. The D gene is left open where the match is weak.

v_gene: TRBV7-9
j_gene: TRBJ1-2
d_gene: -
CDR3aa: CASSLLGQGYKGNYGYTF

v_gene: TRBV2
j_gene: TRBJ1-5
d_gene: TRBD1
CDR3aa: CASSPTPGQVNQPQHF

v_gene: TRBV4-1
j_gene: TRBJ2-3
d_gene: TRBD1
CDR3aa: CASSLGQASRTDTQYF

v_gene: TRBV14
j_gene: TRBJ1-6
d_gene: TRBD1
CDR3aa: CASSQAGTGSSPLHF

v_gene: TRBV21-1
j_gene: TRBJ2-1
d_gene: -
CDR3aa: CASSKGAPCSYNEQFF

v_gene: TRBV19
j_gene: TRBJ2-6
d_gene: -
CDR3aa: CASSGRSGANVLTF

v_gene: TRBV10-3
j_gene: TRBJ2-5
d_gene: -
CDR3aa: CAIMKGLAWGETQYF

v_gene: TRBV11-1
j_gene: TRBJ2-2
d_gene: -
CDR3aa: CASSQSGELFF

v_gene: TRBV12-5
j_gene: TRBJ2-1
d_gene: TRBD2
CDR3aa: CASGPGLAGNNEQFF

v_gene: TRBV5-1
j_gene: TRBJ2-3
d_gene: TRBD1
CDR3aa: CASSTQGQAVTDTQYF

v_gene: TRBV5-4
j_gene: TRBJ2-2
d_gene: -
CDR3aa: CASSFRGSTGELFF

v_gene: TRBV13
j_gene: TRBJ2-6
d_gene: TRBD1
CDR3aa: CASSSYTGAGANVLTF

v_gene: TRBV9
j_gene: TRBJ2-5
d_gene: -
CDR3aa: CASSVSGTVETQYF

v_gene: TRBV6-6
j_gene: TRBJ1-5
d_gene: -
CDR3aa: CASSPHREGQPQHF

v_gene: TRBV5-1
j_gene: TRBJ1-5
d_gene: TRBD1
CDR3aa: CASSRDSDQPQHF

v_gene: TRBV5-1
j_gene: TRBJ2-1
d_gene: TRBD2
CDR3aa: CASSGTSGGTYNEQFF

v_gene: TRBV29-1
j_gene: TRBJ2-1
d_gene: -
CDR3aa: CSVEGPIGVNRQFF

v_gene: TRBV4-3
j_gene: TRBJ1-6
d_gene: TRBD1
CDR3aa: CASSPITGTENSPLHF

v_gene: TRBV15
j_gene: TRBJ1-1
d_gene: -
CDR3aa: CATSRDRGAGINTEAFF

v_gene: TRBV18
j_gene: TRBJ1-5
d_gene: TRBD1
CDR3aa: CASSETGGQPQHF

v_gene: TRBV9
j_gene: TRBJ2-1
d_gene: -
CDR3aa: CASTESGRHEQFF

v_gene: TRBV7-8
j_gene: TRBJ1-5
d_gene: -
CDR3aa: CASSAEGSGIQPQHF

v_gene: TRBV10-2
j_gene: TRBJ1-4
d_gene: TRBD1
CDR3aa: CASSESPGQGRLTRYREKLFF

v_gene: TRBV7-3
j_gene: TRBJ2-2
d_gene: TRBD1
CDR3aa: CASSSTGTGELFF

v_gene: TRBV27
j_gene: TRBJ2-5
d_gene: -
CDR3aa: CASSFSRVRGETQYF

v_gene: TRBV7-9
j_gene: TRBJ2-7
d_gene: -
CDR3aa: CASSPGWYEQYF

v_gene: TRBV19
j_gene: TRBJ1-2
d_gene: -
CDR3aa: CASTGQGSGNYGYTF

v_gene: TRBV10-3
j_gene: TRBJ1-2
d_gene: -
CDR3aa: CAISLRDSEGYDYGYTF

v_gene: TRBV10-3
j_gene: TRBJ1-6
d_gene: -
CDR3aa: CATRDGTHSPLHF

v_gene: TRBV27
j_gene: TRBJ1-2
d_gene: -
CDR3aa: CASSLRGFMGTNYGYTF